Listed below are T cell receptor beta chains from one sample, sequenced in a study of T cell changes during pregnancy in multiple sclerosis. The assay was immunoSEQ multiplex PCR, and TCRdb's table has in-frame clones only and misses some. The sample includes some 60,000 clones, 90% of them seen just once. The sample here was peripheral blood, taken in the first trimester of pregnancy. The receptors come from a female donor in good health, enrolled as a control in a pregnancy study. The CDR3 runs from the conserved cysteine through the conserved F or W. The D gene is left open where the match is weak. Clone size is given for some rows only: seen once, a few or many times, or a class if the clone is expanded.

v_call	d_call	j_call	clone_size	cdr3_aa	cdr3_nt
TRBV27	TRBD1	TRBJ1-4	-	CASTTTGTQWLGDEKLFF	TGTGCCAGCACTACGACAGGGACGCAGTGGCTTGGAGATGAAAAACTGTTTTTT
TRBV13	TRBD1	TRBJ1-5	-	CASSFRTGPGQPQHF	TGTGCCAGCAGCTTTAGGACAGGGCCGGGTCAGCCCCAGCATTTT
TRBV28	-	TRBJ2-2	once	CASSFPATANTGELFF	TGTGCCAGCAGTTTCCCGGCGACAGCCAACACCGGGGAGCTGTTTTTT
TRBV19	TRBD1	TRBJ1-2	-	CASNHRGNYYGYTF	TGTGCCAGTAACCACAGGGGAAATTACTATGGCTACACCTTC
TRBV5-4	-	TRBJ2-3	many	CASSVDIFSTDTQYF	TGTGCCAGCAGCGTGGACATTTTTTCCACAGATACGCAGTATTTT
TRBV4-1	TRBD2	TRBJ2-2	-	CASSLRELAGVFTGELFF	TGCGCCAGCAGCCTACGAGAATTAGCGGGAGTTTTCACCGGGGAGCTGTTTTTT
TRBV9	-	TRBJ2-1	-	CASSVGAGDNEQFF	TGTGCCAGCAGCGTAGGAGCAGGTGACAATGAGCAGTTCTTC
TRBV11-2	-	TRBJ2-1	-	CASSSYRDTRYNEQFF	TGTGCCAGCAGCTCCTACCGGGACACTAGATACAATGAGCAGTTCTTC
TRBV7-8	-	TRBJ2-5	-	CASSPNYKLYF	TGTGCCAGCAGCCCGAACTATAAACTGTACTTC
TRBV30	-	TRBJ1-1	few	CAWSELGTEAFF	TGTGCCTGGAGTGAACTAGGCACTGAAGCTTTCTTT
TRBV7-8	-	TRBJ2-1	-	CASISAGNEQFF	TGTGCCAGCATCTCGGCGGGGAATGAGCAGTTCTTC
TRBV6-1	-	TRBJ1-5	once	CASRQESNQPQHF	TGTGCCAGCCGACAGGAGAGTAATCAGCCCCAGCATTTT
TRBV10-3	TRBD2	TRBJ2-1	-	CATRSGRPLDEQFF	TGTGCCACCCGTAGCGGGAGGCCCCTCGATGAGCAGTTCTTC
TRBV7-9	TRBD1	TRBJ1-1	-	CASSLTTGTDTEAFF	TGTGCCAGCAGCCTAACGACAGGGACGGACACTGAAGCTTTCTTT
TRBV6-1	-	TRBJ1-4	-	CASSETQTKNEKLFF	TGTGCCAGCAGTGAAACACAGACAAAGAATGAAAAACTGTTTTTT
TRBV6-6	TRBD1	TRBJ1-1	-	CASRGGQENTEAFF	TGTGCCAGCAGGGGTGGACAGGAGAACACTGAAGCTTTCTTT
TRBV4-1	-	TRBJ1-6	once	CASSQGAVNSPLHF	TGCGCCAGCAGCCAAGGGGCAGTTAATTCACCCCTCCACTTT
TRBV13	TRBD2	TRBJ2-7	few	CASSLSGESYEQYF	TGTGCCAGCAGCTTAAGCGGGGAATCCTACGAGCAGTACTTC
TRBV5-4	TRBD1	TRBJ1-2	-	CASSAGQGPSYGYTF	TGTGCCAGCAGCGCGGGACAGGGTCCCTCCTATGGCTACACCTTC
TRBV19	TRBD1	TRBJ2-5	-	CASNWDGRDRGPPTKTQYF	TGTGCCAGTAATTGGGATGGCCGGGACAGGGGCCCCCCCACAAAGACCCAGTACTTC
TRBV30	-	TRBJ1-1	-	CAWSERTEAFF	TGTGCCTGGAGTGAGCGGACTGAAGCTTTCTTT
TRBV7-9	-	TRBJ2-5	-	CASSLWSGRGETQYF	TGTGCCAGCAGCTTATGGTCGGGTAGAGGGGAGACCCAGTACTTC
TRBV21-1	-	TRBJ2-3	-	CASSKWNGRAPDTQYF	TGTGCCAGCAGCAAATGGAACGGGAGGGCCCCAGATACGCAGTATTTT
TRBV2	-	TRBJ1-2	-	CASSASLGQKIGGYTF	TGTGCCAGCAGCGCCTCGCTAGGACAGAAGATCGGTGGCTACACCTTC
TRBV5-6	TRBD2	TRBJ2-2	-	CASRDSGSTTGELFF	TGTGCCAGCAGAGATAGCGGGAGTACGACCGGGGAGCTGTTTTTT
TRBV5-1	TRBD2	TRBJ2-1	-	CASSPGWGGGLYNEQFF	TGCGCCAGCAGCCCTGGCTGGGGGGGAGGGTTATACAATGAGCAGTTCTTC
TRBV27	-	TRBJ2-2	-	CASSFRATGKTNTGELFF	TGTGCCAGCAGTTTCCGGGCTACCGGGAAGACGAACACCGGGGAGCTGTTTTTT
TRBV28	-	TRBJ2-7	-	CASRSTSGHNRYEQYF	TGTGCCAGCAGGTCAACAAGCGGCCACAACCGATACGAGCAGTACTTC
TRBV9	TRBD2	TRBJ2-3	-	CASSVVESLAGKSSTDTQYF	TGTGCCAGCAGCGTAGTAGAAAGCCTAGCGGGAAAATCTAGCACAGATACGCAGTATTTT
TRBV28	-	TRBJ1-2	-	CASLKQSNYGYTF	TGTGCCAGCCTCAAACAGAGCAACTATGGCTACACCTTC
TRBV18	TRBD2	TRBJ2-3	-	CASSPLPLAGVGTDTQYF	TGTGCCAGCTCACCATTGCCCCTGGCGGGAGTGGGTACAGATACGCAGTATTTT
TRBV9	TRBD2	TRBJ2-3	-	CASSVGAGDRTDTQYF	TGTGCCAGCAGCGTAGGGGCGGGGGACCGCACAGATACGCAGTATTTT